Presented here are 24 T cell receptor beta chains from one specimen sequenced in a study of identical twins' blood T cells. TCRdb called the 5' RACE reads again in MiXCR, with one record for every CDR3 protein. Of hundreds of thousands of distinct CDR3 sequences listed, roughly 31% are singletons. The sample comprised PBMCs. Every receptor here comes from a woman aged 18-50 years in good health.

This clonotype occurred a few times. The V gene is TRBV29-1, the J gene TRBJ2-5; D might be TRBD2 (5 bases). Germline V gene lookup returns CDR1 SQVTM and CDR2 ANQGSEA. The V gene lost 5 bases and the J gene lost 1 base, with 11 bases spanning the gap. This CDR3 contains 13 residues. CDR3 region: CSVTGITQETQYF. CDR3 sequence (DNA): TGCAGCGTTACGGGGATAACCCAAGAGACCCAGTACTTC.

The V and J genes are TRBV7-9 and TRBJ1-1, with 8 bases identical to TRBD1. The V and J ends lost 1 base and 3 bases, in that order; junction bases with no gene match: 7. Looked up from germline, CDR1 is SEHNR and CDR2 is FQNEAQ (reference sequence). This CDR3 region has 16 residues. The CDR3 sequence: CASSLGRQGRDTEAFF. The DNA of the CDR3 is TGTGCCAGCAGCTTAGGTCGACAGGGGAGAGACACTGAAGCTTTCTTT.

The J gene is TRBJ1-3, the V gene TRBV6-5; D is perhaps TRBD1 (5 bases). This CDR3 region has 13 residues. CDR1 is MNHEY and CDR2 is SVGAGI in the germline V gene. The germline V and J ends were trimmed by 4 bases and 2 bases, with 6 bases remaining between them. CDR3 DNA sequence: TGTGCCAGCAGTTCAGGGCCTGGAAACACCATATATTTT. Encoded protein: CASSSGPGNTIYF.

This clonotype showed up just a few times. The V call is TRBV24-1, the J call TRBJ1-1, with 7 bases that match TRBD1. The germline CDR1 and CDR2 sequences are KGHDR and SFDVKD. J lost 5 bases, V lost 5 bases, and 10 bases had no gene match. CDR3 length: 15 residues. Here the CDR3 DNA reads TGTGCCACCAGTGCGTCCCGGCAGGGGGGGACTGAAGCTTTCTTT. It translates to CATSASRQGGTEAFF.

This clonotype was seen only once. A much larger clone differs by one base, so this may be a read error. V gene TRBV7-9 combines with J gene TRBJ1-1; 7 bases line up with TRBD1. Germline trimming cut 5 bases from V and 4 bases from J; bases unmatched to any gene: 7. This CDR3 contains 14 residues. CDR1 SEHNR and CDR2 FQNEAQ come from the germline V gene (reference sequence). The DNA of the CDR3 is TGTGCCAGCAGCCTATCGGGACAGTCCACTGAAGCTTTCTTT. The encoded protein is CASSLSGQSTEAFF.

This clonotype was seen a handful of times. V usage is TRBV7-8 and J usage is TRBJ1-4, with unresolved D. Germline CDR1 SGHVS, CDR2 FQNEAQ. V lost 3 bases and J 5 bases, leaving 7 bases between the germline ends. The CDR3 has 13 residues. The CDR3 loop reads CASSLTANEKLFF. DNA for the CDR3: TGTGCCAGCAGCTTGACGGCGAATGAAAAACTGTTTTTT.

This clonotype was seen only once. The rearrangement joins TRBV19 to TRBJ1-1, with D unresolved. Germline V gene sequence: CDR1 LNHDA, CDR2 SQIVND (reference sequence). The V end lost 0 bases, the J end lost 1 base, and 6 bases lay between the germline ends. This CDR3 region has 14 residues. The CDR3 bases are TGTGCCAGTAGTATAGACCTAGAGAACACTGAAGCTTTCTTT. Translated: CASSIDLENTEAFF.

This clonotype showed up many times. CDR3 sequence (DNA): TGTGCCAGCAGTTTTGAAGGGATTCTCTTCCATTTT. Its translation is CASSFEGILFHF. The genes are TRBV28 and TRBJ1-5; D not resolved. The CDR3 runs 12 residues. Looked up from germline, CDR1 is MDHEN and CDR2 is SYDVKM. Trimming left V 3 bases short and J 16 bases short, with 16 bases between. The whole variable domain, remainder taken from reference TRBV28 and TRBJ1-5, is DVKVTQSSRYLVKRTGEKVFLECVQDMDHENMFWYRQDPGLGLRLIYFSYDVKMKEKGDIPEGYSVSREKKERFSLILESASTNQTSMYLCASSFEGILFHFGDGTRLSIL.

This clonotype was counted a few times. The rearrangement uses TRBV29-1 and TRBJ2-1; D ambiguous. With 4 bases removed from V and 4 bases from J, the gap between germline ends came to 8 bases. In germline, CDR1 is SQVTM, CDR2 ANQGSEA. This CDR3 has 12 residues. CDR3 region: CSVVVNYNEQFF. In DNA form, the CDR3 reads TGCAGCGTTGTAGTGAATTACAATGAGCAGTTCTTC.

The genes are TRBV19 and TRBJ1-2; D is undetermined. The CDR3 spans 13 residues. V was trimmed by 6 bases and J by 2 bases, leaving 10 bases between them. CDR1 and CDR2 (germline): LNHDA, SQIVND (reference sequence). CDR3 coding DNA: TGTGCCAGTAGCGCCTCTTCAAACTATGGCTACACCTTC. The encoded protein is CASSASSNYGYTF. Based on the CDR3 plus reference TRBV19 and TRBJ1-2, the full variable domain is DGGITQSPKYLFRKEGQNVTLSCEQNLNHDAMYWYRQDPGQGLRLIYYSQIVNDFQKGDIAEGYSVSREKKESFPLTVTSAQKNPTAFYLCASSASSNYGYTFGSGTRLTVV.

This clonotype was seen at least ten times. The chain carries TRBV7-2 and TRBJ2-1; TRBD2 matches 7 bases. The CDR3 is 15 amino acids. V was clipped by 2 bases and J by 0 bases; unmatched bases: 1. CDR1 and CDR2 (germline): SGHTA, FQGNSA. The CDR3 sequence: CASSLSGISYNEQFF. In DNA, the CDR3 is TGTGCCAGCAGCTTAAGCGGGATCTCCTACAATGAGCAGTTCTTC.

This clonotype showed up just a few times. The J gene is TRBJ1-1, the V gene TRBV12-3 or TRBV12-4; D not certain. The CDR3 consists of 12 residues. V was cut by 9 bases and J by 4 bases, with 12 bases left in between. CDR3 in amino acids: CASGVFGTEAFF. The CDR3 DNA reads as TGTGCCAGTGGGGTTTTCGGCACTGAAGCTTTCTTT.

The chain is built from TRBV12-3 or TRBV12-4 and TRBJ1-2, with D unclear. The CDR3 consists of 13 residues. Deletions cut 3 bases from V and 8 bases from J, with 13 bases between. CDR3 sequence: CASSLARRYGYTF. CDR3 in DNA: TGTGCCAGCAGTTTGGCCAGACGTTACGGCTACACCTTC.

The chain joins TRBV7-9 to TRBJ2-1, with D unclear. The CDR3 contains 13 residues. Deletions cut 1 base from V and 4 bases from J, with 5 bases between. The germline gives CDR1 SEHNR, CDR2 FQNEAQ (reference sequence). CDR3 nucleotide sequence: TGTGCCAGCAGCTTAGTGGTGTACAATGAGCAGTTCTTC. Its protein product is CASSLVVYNEQFF.

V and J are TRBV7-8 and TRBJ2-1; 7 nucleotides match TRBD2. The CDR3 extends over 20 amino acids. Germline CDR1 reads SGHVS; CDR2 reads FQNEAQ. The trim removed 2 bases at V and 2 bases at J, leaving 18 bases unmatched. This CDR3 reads CASSLRPGTTELPTYNEQFF. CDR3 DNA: TGTGCCAGCAGCTTAAGACCCGGGACTACAGAACTACCTACCTACAATGAGCAGTTCTTC.

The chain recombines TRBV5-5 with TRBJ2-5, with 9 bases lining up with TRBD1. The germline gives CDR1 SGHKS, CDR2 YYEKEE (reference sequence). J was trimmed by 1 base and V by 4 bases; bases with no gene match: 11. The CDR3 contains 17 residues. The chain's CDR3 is CASSNTTGGHIQETQYF. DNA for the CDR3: TGTGCCAGCAGCAATACCACAGGGGGCCACATCCAAGAGACCCAGTACTTC.

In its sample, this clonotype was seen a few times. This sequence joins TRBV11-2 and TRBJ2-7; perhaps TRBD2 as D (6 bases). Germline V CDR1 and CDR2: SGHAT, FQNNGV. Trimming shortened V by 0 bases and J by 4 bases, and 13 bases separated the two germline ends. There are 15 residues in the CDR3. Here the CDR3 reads CASSLESGRLYEQYF. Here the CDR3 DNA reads TGTGCCAGCAGCTTAGAATCAGGGAGGCTATACGAGCAGTACTTC.

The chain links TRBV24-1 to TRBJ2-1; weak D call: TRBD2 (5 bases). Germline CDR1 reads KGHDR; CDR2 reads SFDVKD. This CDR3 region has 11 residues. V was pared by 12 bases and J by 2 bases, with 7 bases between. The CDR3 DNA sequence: TGTGCCGCCGGGACCTACAATGAGCAGTTCTTC. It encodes CAAGTYNEQFF.

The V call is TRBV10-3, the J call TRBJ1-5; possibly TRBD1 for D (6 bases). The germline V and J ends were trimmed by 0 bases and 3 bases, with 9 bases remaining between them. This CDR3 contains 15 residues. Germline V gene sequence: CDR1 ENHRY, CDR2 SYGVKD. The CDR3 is CAISESGGANQPQHF. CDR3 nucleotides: TGTGCCATCAGTGAGTCGGGGGGGGCCAATCAGCCCCAGCATTTT.

The CDR3 DNA is TGTGCCAGCTCACCCGCTCAAGAGACCCAGTACTTC. It is translated as CASSPAQETQYF. The chain combines TRBV18 with TRBJ2-5; no clear D gene. This CDR3 has 12 amino acids. Trimming stripped 3 bases from V and 2 bases from J, with 4 bases between. Per the germline V gene, CDR1 is KGHSH and CDR2 is LQKENI.

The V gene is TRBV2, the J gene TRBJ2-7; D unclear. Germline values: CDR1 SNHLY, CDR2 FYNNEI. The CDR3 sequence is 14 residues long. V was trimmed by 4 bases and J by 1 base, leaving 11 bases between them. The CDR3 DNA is TGTGCCAGCAGTGTCCAGGAATCGTCCTACGAGCAGTACTTC. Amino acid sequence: CASSVQESSYEQYF.

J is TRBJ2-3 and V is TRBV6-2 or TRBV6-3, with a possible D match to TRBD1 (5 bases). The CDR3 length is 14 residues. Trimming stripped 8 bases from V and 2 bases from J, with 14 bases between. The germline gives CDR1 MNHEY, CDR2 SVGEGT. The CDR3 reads CASSYRMYTDTQYF. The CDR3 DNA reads TGTGCCAGCTCCTACAGGATGTACACAGATACGCAGTATTTT.

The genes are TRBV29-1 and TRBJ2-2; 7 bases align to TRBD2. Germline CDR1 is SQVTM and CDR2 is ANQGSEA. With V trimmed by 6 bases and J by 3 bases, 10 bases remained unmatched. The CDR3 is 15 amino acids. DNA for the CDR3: TGCAGCGTACACGCCGGGACTACTTACACCGGGGAGCTGTTTTTT. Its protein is CSVHAGTTYTGELFF.

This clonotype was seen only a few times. The CDR3, as DNA: TGTGCCAGCAGCCCACTAGCGAAAGAGACCCAGTACTTC. Translation: CASSPLAKETQYF. The rearrangement joins TRBV7-6 to TRBJ2-5, with 7 bases matching TRBD2. The CDR3 has 13 amino acids. Germline CDR1 and CDR2: SGHVS and FNYEAQ. J was trimmed by 3 bases and V by 5 bases; bases with no gene match: 3.